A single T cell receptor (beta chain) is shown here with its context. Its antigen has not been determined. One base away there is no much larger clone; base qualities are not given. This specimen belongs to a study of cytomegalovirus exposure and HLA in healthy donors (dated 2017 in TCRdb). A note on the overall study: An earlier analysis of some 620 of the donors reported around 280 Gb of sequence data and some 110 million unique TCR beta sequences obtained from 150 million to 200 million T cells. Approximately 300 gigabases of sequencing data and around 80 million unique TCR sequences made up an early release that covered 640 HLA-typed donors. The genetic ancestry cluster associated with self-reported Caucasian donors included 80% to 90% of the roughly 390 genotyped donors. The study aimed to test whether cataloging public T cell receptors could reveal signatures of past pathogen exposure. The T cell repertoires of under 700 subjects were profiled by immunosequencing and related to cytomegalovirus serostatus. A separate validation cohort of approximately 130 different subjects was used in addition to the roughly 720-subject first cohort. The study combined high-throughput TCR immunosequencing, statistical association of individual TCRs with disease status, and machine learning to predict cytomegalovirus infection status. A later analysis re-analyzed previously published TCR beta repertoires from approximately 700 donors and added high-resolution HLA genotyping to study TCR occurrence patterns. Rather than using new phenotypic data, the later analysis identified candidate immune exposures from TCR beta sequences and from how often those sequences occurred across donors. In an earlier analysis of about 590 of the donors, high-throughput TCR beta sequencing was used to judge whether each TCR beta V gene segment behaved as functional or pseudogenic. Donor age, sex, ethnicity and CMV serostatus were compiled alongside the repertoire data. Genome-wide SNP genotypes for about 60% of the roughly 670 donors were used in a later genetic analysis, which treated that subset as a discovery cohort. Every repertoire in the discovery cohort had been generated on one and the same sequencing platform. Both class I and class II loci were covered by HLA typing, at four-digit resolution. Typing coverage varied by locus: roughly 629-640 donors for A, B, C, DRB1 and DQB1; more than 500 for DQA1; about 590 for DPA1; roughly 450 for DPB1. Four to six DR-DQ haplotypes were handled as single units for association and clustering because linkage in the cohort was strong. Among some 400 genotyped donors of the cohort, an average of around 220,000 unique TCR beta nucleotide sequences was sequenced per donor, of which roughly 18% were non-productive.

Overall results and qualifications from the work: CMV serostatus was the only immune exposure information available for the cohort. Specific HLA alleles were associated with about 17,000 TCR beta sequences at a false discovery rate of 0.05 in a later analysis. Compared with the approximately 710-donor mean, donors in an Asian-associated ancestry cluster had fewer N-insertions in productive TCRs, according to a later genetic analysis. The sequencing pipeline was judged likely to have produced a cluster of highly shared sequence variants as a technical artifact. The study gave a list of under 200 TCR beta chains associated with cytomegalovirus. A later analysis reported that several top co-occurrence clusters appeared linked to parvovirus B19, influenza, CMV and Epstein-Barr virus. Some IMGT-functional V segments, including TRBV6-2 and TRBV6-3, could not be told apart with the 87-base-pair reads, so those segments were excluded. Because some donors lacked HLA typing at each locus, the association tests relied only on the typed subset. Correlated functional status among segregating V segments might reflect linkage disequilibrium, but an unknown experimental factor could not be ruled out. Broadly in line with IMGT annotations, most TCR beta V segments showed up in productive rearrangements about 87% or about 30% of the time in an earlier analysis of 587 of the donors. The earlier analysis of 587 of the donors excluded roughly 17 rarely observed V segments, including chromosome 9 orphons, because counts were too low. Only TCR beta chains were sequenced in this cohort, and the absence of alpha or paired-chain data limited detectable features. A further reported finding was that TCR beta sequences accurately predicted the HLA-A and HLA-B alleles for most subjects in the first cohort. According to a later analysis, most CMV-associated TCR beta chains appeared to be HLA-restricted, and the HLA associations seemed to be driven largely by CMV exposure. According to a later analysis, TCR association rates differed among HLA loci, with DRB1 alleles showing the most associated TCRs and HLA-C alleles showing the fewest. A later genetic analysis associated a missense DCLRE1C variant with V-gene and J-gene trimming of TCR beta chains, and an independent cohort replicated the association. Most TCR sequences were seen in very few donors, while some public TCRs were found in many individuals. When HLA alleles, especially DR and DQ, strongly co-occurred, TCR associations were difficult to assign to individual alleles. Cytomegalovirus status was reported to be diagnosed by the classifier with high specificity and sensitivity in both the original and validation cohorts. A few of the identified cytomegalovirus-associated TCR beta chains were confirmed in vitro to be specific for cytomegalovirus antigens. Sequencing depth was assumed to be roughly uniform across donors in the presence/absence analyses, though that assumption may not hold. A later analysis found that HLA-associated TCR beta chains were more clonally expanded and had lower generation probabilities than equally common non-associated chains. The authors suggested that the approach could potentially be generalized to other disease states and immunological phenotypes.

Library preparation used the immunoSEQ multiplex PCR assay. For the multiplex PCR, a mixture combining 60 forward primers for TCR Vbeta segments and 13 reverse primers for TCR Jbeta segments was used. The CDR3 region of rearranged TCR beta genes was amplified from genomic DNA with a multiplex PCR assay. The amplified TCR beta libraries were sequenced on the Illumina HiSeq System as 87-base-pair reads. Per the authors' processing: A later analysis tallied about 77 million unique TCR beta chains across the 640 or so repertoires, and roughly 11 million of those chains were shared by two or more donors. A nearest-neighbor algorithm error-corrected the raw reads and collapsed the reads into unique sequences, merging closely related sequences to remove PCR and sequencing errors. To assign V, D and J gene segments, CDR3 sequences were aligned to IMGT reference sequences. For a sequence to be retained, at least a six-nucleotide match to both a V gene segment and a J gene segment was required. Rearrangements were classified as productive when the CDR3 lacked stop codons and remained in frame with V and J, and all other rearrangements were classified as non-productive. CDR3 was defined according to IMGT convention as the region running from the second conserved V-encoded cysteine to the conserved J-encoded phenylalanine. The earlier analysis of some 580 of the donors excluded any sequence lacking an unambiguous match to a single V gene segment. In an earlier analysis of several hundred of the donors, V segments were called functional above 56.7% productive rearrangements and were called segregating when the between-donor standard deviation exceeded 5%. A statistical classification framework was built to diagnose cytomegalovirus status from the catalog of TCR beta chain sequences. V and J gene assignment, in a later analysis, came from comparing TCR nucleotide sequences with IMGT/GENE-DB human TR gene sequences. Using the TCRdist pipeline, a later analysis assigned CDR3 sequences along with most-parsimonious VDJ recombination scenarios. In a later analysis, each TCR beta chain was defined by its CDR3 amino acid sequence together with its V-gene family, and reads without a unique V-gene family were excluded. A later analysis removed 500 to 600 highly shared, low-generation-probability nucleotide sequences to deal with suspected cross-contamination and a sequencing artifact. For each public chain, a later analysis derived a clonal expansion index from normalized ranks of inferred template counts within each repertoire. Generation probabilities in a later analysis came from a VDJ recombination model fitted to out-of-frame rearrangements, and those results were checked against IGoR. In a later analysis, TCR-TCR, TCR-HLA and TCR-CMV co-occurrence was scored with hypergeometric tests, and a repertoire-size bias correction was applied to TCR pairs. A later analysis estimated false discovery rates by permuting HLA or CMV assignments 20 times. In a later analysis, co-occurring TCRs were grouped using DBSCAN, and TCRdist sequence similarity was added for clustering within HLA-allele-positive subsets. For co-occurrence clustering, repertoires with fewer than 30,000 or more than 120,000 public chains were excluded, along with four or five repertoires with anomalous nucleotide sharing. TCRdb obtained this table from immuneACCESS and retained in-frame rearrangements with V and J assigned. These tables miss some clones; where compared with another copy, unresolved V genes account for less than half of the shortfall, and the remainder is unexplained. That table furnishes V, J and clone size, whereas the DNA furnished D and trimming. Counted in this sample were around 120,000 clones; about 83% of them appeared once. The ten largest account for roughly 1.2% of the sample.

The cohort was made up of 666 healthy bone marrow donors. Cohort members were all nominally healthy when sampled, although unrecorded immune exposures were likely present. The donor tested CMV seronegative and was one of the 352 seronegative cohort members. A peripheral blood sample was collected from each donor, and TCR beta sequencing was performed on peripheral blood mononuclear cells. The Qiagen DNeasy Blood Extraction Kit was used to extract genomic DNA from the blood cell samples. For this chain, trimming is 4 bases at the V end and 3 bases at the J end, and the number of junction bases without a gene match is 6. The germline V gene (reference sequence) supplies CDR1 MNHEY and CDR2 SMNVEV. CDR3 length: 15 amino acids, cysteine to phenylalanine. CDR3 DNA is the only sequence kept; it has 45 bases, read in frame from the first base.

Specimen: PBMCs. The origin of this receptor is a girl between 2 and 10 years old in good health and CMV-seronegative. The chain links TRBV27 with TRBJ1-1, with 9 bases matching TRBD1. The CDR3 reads CASSSGQGRDTEAFF. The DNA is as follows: TGTGCCAGCAGTTCCGGACAGGGGCGGGACACTGAAGCTTTCTTT.